The source of this T cell receptor (beta chain) is a study of shared clonotypes between healthy human individuals. Study-wide results and limits: Unshared clonotypes carried lower generation probabilities than those common to all four donors. Sequencing depth was expected to affect clonotype sharing among donors. The low donor count limited represented genetic and exposure-history diversity.

CD45RO-negative CD8 cells positively selected for CCR7 made up the naive population, which excluded terminally differentiated effector memory CD45RA+ cells. Samples underwent the assay at deep level. Data came from immunoSEQ multiplex PCR; TCRdb stores just in-frame clones and leaves some out. This table has about 680,000 clones, about 91% appearing once. On this clone itself: Its target is unknown.

The sequenced sample consisted of naive CD8+ T cells sorted from blood. The origin of this receptor is a young man in good health.

Written as DNA, the CDR3 is TGTGCCAGCAGCTTGGCAGGAGAAAAACTGTTTTTT. This sequence encodes CASSLAGEKLFF. V is TRBV5-4 and J is TRBJ1-4; D is unresolved. From germline, CDR1 is SGHNT and CDR2 YYREEE (reference sequence). CDR3 size: 12 residues. Trimming pared 0 bases from V and 8 bases from J, leaving 5 bases between.